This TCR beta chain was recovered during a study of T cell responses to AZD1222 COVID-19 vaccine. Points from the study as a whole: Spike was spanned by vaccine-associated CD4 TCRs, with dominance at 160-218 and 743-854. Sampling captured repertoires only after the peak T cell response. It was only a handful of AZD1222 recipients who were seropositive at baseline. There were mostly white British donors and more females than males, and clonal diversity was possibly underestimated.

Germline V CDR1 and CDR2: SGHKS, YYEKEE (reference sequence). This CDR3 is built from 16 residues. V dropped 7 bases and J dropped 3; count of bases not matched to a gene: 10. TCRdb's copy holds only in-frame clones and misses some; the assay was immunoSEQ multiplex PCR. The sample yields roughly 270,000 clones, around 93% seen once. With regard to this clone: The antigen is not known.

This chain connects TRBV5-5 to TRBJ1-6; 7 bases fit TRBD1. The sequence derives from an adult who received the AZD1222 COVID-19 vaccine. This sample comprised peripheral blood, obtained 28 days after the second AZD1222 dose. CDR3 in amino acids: CASRDSTAGYNSPLHF. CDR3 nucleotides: TGTGCCAGCCGGGACAGCACAGCAGGCTATAATTCACCCCTCCACTTT.